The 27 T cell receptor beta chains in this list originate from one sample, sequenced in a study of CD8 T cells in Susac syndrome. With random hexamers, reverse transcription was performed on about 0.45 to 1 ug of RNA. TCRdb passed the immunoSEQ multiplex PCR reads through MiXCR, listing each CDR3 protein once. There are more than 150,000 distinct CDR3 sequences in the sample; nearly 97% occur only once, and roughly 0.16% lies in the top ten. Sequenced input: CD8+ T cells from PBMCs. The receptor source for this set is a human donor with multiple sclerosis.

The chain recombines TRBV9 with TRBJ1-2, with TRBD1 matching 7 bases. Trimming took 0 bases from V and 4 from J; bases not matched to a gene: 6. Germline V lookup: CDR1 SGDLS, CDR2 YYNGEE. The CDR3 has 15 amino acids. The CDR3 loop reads CASSVAGTDRYGYTF. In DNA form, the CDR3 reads TGTGCCAGCAGCGTAGCTGGGACAGACCGCTATGGCTACACCTTC.

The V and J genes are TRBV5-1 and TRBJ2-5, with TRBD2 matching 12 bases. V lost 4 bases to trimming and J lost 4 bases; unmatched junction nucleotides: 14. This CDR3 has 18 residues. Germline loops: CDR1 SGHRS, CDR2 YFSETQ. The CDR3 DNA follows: TGCGCCAGCAGCCCGGCTAGCGGGGGGGCCTCGGGAGGAGAGACCCAGTACTTC. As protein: CASSPASGGASGGETQYF.

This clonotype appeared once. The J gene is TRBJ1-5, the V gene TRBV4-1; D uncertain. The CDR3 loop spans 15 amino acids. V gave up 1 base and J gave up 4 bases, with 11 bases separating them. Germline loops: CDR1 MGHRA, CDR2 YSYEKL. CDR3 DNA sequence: TGCGCCAGCAGCCAAGCCGAGACAAGGAATCAGCCCCAGCATTTT. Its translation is CASSQAETRNQPQHF.

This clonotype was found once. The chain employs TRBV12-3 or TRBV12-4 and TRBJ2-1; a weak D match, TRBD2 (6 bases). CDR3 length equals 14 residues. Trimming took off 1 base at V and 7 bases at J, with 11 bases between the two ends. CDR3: CASSLGGGENEQFF. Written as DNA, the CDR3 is TGTGCCAGCAGTTTAGGGGGCGGGGAAAATGAGCAGTTCTTC.

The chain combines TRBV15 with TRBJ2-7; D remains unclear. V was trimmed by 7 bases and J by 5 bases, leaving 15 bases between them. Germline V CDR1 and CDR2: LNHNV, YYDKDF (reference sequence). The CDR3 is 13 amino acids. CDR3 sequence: CATTPGPFNEQYF. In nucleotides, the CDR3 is TGTGCCACCACCCCCGGCCCGTTCAACGAGCAGTACTTC. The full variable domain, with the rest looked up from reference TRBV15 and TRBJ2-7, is DAMVIQNPRYQVTQFGKPVTLSCSQTLNHNVMYWYQQKSSQAPKLLFHYYDKDFNNEADTPDNFQSRRPNTSFCFLDIRSPGLGDTAMYLCATTPGPFNEQYFGPGTRLTVT.

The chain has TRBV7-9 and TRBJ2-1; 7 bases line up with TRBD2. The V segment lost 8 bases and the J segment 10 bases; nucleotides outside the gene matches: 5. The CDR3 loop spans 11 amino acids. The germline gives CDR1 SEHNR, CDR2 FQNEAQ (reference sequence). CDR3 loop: CASGLAGEQFF. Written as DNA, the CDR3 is TGTGCCAGCGGGTTAGCGGGCGAGCAGTTCTTC.

Here the CDR3 DNA reads TGTGCCAGCAGCTTAGATAGGGGTCTCGGTGAGCAGTTCTTC. Amino acids: CASSLDRGLGEQFF. This sequence joins TRBV7-9 and TRBJ2-1; D may be TRBD1 (5 bases). Trimming removed 1 base at V and 9 bases at J, with 13 bases between. Germline CDR1 reads SEHNR; CDR2 reads FQNEAQ (reference sequence). The CDR3 spans 14 residues.

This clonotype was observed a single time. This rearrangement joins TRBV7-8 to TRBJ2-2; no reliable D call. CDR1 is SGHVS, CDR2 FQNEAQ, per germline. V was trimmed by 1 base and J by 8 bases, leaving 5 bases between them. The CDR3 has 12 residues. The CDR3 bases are TGTGCCAGCAGCTTAGATTGGGGGGAGCTGTTTTTT. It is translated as CASSLDWGELFF.

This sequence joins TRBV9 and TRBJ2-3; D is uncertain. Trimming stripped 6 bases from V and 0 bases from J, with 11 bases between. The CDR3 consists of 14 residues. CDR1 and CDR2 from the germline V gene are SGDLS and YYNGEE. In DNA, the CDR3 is TGTGCCAGCAATCGTGGGGTTAGCACAGATACGCAGTATTTT. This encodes CASNRGVSTDTQYF.

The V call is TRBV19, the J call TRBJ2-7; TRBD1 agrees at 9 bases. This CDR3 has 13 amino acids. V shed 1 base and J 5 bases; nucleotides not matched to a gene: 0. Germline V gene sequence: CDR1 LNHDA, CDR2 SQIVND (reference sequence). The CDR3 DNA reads TGTGCCAGTAGTATAGGGACAGGGGACGAGCAGTACTTC. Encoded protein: CASSIGTGDEQYF.

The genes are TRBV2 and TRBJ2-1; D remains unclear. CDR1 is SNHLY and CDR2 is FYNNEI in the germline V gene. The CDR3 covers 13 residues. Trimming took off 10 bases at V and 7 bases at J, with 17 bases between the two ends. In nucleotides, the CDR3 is TGTGCCACGTGTCAAGGTGGGCGGAATGAGCAGTTCTTC. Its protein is CATCQGGRNEQFF. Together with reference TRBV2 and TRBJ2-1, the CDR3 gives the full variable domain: EPEVTQTPSHQVTQMGQEVILRCVPISNHLYFYWYRQILGQKVEFLVSFYNNEISEKSEIFDDQFSVERPDGSNFTLKIRSTKLEDSAMYFCATCQGGRNEQFFGPGTRLTVL.

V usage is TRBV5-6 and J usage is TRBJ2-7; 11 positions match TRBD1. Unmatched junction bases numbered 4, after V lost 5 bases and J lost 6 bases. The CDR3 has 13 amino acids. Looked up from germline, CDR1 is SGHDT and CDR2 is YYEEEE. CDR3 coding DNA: TGTGCCAGCAGGTGGACAGGGGGCACCGAGCAGTACGTC. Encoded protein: CASRWTGGTEQYV.

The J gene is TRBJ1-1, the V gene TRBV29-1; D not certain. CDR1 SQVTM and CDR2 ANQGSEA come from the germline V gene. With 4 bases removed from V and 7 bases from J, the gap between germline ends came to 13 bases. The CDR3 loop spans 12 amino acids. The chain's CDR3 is CSVGLGGGEAFF. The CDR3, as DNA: TGCAGCGTTGGCCTTGGCGGCGGTGAAGCTTTCTTT.

The CDR3: CASSFGTALGEQYF. The DNA of the CDR3 is TGTGCCAGCAGTTTCGGGACGGCCCTTGGCGAGCAGTACTTC. The rearrangement uses TRBV27 and TRBJ2-7, with D perhaps TRBD1 or TRBD2 (5 bases each). Germline CDR1 and CDR2: MNHEY and SMNVEV (reference sequence). Trimming took 3 bases from V and 6 from J, leaving 15 bases between them. The CDR3 runs 14 residues.

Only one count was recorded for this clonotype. The CDR3: CASSPTQETQYF. The CDR3 DNA follows: TGTGCCAGCAGTCCGACTCAAGAGACCCAGTACTTC. V usage is TRBV12-3 or TRBV12-4 and J usage is TRBJ2-5, with D uncertain. This CDR3 is built from 12 residues. V was shortened by 5 bases and J by 2 bases, with 6 bases between the two germline ends.

The CDR3 region is CSATGSSRTGELFF. CDR3 bases: TGCAGCGCCACGGGGTCGAGTAGGACCGGGGAGCTGTTTTTT. This chain uses TRBV29-1 with TRBJ2-2, with D perhaps TRBD2 (5 bases). CDR3 length: 14 residues. CDR1 is SQVTM, CDR2 ANQGSEA, per germline. V dropped 7 bases and J dropped 5 bases, with 17 bases sitting between them.

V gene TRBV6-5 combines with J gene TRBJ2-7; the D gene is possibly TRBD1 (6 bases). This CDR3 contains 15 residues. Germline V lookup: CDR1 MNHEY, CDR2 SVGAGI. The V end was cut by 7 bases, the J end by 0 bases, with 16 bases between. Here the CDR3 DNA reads TGTGCCAGCACCTCCCCCGGACAGAGCTCCTACGAGCAGTACTTC. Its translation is CASTSPGQSSYEQYF.

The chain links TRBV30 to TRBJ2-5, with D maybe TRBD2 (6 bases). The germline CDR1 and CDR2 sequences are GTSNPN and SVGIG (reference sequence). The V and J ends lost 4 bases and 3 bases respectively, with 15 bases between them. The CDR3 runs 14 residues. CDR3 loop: CAWIPSGVEETQYF. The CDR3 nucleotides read TGTGCCTGGATCCCCTCGGGGGTCGAAGAGACCCAGTACTTC.

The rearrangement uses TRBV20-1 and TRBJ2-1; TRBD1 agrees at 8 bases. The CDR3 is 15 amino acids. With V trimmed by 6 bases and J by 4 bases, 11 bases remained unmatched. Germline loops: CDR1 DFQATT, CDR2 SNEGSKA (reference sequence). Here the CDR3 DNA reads TGCAGTGCAGGGGTGAGGACAGGGTTATACAATGAGCAGTTCTTC. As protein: CSAGVRTGLYNEQFF.

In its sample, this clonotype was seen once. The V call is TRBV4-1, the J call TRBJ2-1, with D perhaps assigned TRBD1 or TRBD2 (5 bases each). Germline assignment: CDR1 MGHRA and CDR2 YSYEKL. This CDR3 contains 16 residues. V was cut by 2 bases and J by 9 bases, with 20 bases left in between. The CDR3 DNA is TGCGCCAGCAGCCAACGGTTCGGGGACCTACGTTTTGAGCAGTTCTTC. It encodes CASSQRFGDLRFEQFF.

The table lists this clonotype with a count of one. CDR3 region: CSAAGSDAYNEQFF. The CDR3 region has the DNA TGCAGTGCCGCCGGAAGCGATGCCTACAATGAGCAGTTCTTC. The genes are TRBV20-1 and TRBJ2-1, with unresolved D. CDR1 and CDR2 from the germline V gene are DFQATT and SNEGSKA (reference sequence). The CDR3 spans 14 residues. Trimming removed 6 bases from V and 2 bases from J, with 14 bases in between.

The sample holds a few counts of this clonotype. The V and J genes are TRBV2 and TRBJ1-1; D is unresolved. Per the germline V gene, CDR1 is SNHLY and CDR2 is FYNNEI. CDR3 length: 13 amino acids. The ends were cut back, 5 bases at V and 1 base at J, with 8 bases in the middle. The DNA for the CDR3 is TGTGCCAGCAGTTGGACCGGGAACACTGAAGCTTTCTTT. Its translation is CASSWTGNTEAFF.

CDR3 coding DNA: TGCAGCGTCCGATCTGTGTGGGGCTACGAGCAGTACTTC. Protein product: CSVRSVWGYEQYF. The rearrangement links TRBV29-1 to TRBJ2-7, with D uncertain. The CDR3 contains 13 residues. Germline assignment: CDR1 SQVTM and CDR2 ANQGSEA. V lost 6 bases and J lost 3, with 15 bases in between.

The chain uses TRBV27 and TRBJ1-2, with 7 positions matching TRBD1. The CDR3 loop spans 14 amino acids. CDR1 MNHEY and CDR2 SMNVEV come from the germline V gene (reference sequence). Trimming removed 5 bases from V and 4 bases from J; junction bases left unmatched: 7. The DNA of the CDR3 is TGTGCCAGCAGTGTACAGGGGCAGGGCTATGGCTACACCTTC. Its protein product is CASSVQGQGYGYTF.

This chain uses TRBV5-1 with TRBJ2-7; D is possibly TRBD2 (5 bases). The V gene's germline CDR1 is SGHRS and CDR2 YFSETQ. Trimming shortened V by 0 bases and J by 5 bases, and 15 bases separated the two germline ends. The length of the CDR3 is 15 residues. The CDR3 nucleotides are TGCGCCAGCAGCTTGGCGGGCGGGTCGGGCCACGAGCAGTACGTC. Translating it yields CASSLAGGSGHEQYV.

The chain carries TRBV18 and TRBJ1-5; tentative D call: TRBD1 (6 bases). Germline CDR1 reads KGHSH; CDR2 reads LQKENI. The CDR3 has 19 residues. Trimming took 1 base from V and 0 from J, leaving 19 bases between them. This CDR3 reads CASSPLSLRDTYSNQPQHF. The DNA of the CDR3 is TGTGCCAGCTCACCACTTTCCCTGAGGGACACCTATAGCAATCAGCCCCAGCATTTT.

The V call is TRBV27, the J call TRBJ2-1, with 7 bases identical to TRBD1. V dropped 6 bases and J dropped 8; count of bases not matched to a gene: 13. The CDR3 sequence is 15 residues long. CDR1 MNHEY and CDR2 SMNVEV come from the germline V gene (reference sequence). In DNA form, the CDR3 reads TGTGCCAGCAGCACCGCACAGGGGAGAATGGATGAGCAGTTCTTC. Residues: CASSTAQGRMDEQFF.